Listed here are 17 T cell receptor beta chains from one sample, sequenced in a study of cytomegalovirus exposure and HLA in healthy donors. PCR involved 60 Vbeta and 13 Jbeta primers. Profiling relied on immunoSEQ multiplex PCR, and the TCRdb table lists in-frame clones only, not all of them. Seen here are around 240,000 clones, roughly 82% observed once, and the top ten hold around 5%. The sample consisted of PBMCs. The origin of the receptors is a middle-aged woman in good health and CMV-seropositive.

The J gene is TRBJ1-2, the V gene TRBV5-5; 7 nucleotides align to TRBD1. Germline V lookup: CDR1 SGHKS, CDR2 YYEKEE (reference sequence). The junction had 9 bases not matched to a gene; V was cut back by 5 bases and J by 5 bases. This CDR3 spans 14 amino acids. In DNA, the CDR3 is TGTGCCAGCAGAGATCGGGACAGCACGTATGGCTACACCTTC. Its protein product is CASRDRDSTYGYTF.

The CDR3 bases are TGTGCCAGCAGTGGGCCCTTGCGGCAGCCCCAGCATTTT. As protein: CASSGPLRQPQHF. The rearrangement uses TRBV6-1 and TRBJ1-5; D gene unclear. This CDR3 is built from 13 residues. The V and J ends lost 4 bases and 7 bases respectively, with 11 bases between them. The V gene's germline CDR1 is MNHNS and CDR2 SASEGT.

The V gene is TRBV14, the J gene TRBJ2-3; 7 positions match TRBD1. J gave up 0 bases and V 8 bases, and 8 bases lay outside the gene matches. The CDR3 contains 15 residues. The germline V gene has CDR1 SGHDN and CDR2 FVKESK. The CDR3 region has the DNA TGTGCCAGCCAACCCCGACAGGGCAGCACAGATACGCAGTATTTT. Protein product: CASQPRQGSTDTQYF.

As for this clone: One junction end disagrees with the germline gene, perhaps due to a read error. V is TRBV7-2 and J is TRBJ2-7; the match to TRBD2 covers 12 bases. The germline CDR1 and CDR2 sequences are SGHTA and FQGNSA. CDR3 length: 15 residues. CDR3 residues: CASSLAGGFFYEQYF. CDR3 bases: TGTGCCAGCAGCCTAGCGGGAGGGTTCTTCTACGAGCAGTACTTC.

The V and J genes are TRBV9 and TRBJ2-7, with TRBD1 as a possible D gene (6 bases). The germline V gene encodes CDR1 SGDLS and CDR2 YYNGEE. The CDR3 runs to 16 residues. V was cut by 1 base and J by 0 bases, with 14 bases left in between. CDR3 amino acids: CASSVNLDSNSYEQYF. The CDR3 DNA reads TGTGCCAGCAGCGTAAACTTGGACAGTAACTCCTACGAGCAGTACTTC.

The J gene is TRBJ1-2, the V gene TRBV5-4, with 7 bases fitting TRBD1. V shed 0 bases and J 5 bases; nucleotides not matched to a gene: 7. This CDR3 is 15 amino acids long. Germline values: CDR1 SGHNT, CDR2 YYREEE (reference sequence). The CDR3 here is CASSLAGGPLYGYTF. The DNA for the CDR3 is TGTGCCAGCAGCTTGGCAGGGGGGCCCCTTTATGGCTACACCTTC.

The V call is TRBV5-5, the J call TRBJ1-2; D is possibly TRBD1 (5 bases). In germline, CDR1 is SGHKS, CDR2 YYEKEE (reference sequence). The CDR3 is made up of 14 amino acids. The V end was cut by 5 bases, the J end by 6 bases, with 17 bases between. The CDR3 region has the DNA TGTGCCAGCAGGACGTTCCAGGGATTAGATGGCTACACCTTC. Encoded protein: CASRTFQGLDGYTF.

This chain joins TRBV7-9 and TRBJ2-1; 12 nucleotides match TRBD2. The CDR3 spans 16 residues. Germline assignment: CDR1 SEHNR and CDR2 FQNEAQ (reference sequence). The V gene end was trimmed by 4 bases and the J gene end by 6 bases; junction bases not matched to a gene: 7. The DNA for the CDR3 is TGTGCCAGCAGCTCCCCCGCTAGCGGGGGGGCCAATGAGCAGTTCTTC. Protein sequence: CASSSPASGGANEQFF.

This chain links TRBV29-1 with TRBJ2-1; D call uncertain. The CDR3 covers 14 residues. The ends were cut back, 4 bases at V and 5 bases at J, with 15 bases in the middle. Germline V gene data show CDR1 as SQVTM and CDR2 as ANQGSEA. In nucleotides, the CDR3 is TGCAGCGTTGTTAGAAGCTTGCGAGACAATGAGCAGTTCTTC. This sequence encodes CSVVRSLRDNEQFF.

V usage is TRBV5-4 and J usage is TRBJ1-2, with D tentatively TRBD1 (6 bases). V lost 4 bases to trimming and J lost 5 bases, with 15 bases between them. Germline V gene lookup returns CDR1 SGHNT and CDR2 YYREEE (reference sequence). The CDR3 loop spans 14 amino acids. The CDR3 DNA reads as TGTGCCAGCAGCAACGACAGGACTCTGTATGGCTACACCTTC. It encodes CASSNDRTLYGYTF.

The chain employs TRBV7-2 and TRBJ1-2, with a possible D match to TRBD1 (6 bases). The germline V and J ends were trimmed by 5 bases and 3 bases, with 13 bases remaining between them. The CDR3 totals 14 residues. Looked up from germline, CDR1 is SGHTA and CDR2 is FQGNSA. This CDR3 reads CASSGGQSHYGYTF. CDR3 in DNA: TGTGCCAGCAGCGGCGGACAGAGTCACTATGGCTACACCTTC.

The rearrangement links TRBV7-8 to TRBJ1-2; 10 positions agree with TRBD1. V trimming: 3 bases; J trimming: 4 bases; junction bases outside the gene matches: 5. Germline V CDR1 and CDR2: SGHVS, FQNEAQ. The CDR3 consists of 15 residues. CDR3 nucleotides: TGTGCCAGCAGCTTGGGGACAGGGGTCGGCTATGGCTACACCTTC. Its translation: CASSLGTGVGYGYTF.

The CDR3 nucleotides are TGTGCCAGCAGTTTCCTAGGTTACAATGAGCAGTTCTTC. Its protein product is CASSFLGYNEQFF. The rearrangement joins TRBV2 to TRBJ2-1; D gene unclear. CDR3 length: 13 amino acids. CDR1 and CDR2 (germline): SNHLY, FYNNEI. The V and J ends lost 5 bases and 4 bases respectively, with 9 bases between them. Using reference TRBV2 and TRBJ2-1 for the parts outside the CDR3, the full variable domain is EPEVTQTPSHQVTQMGQEVILRCVPISNHLYFYWYRQILGQKVEFLVSFYNNEISEKSEIFDDQFSVERPDGSNFTLKIRSTKLEDSAMYFCASSFLGYNEQFFGPGTRLTVL.

The rearrangement joins TRBV6-5 to TRBJ2-1; 7 bases are shared with TRBD1. CDR1 and CDR2 from the germline V gene are MNHEY and SVGAGI. This CDR3 spans 16 amino acids. The J segment lost 2 bases and the V segment lost 4 bases, leaving 8 bases of the junction unmatched. The CDR3 region is CASSFTRTGTYNEQFF. The CDR3 nucleotides read TGTGCCAGCAGTTTTACTAGGACAGGCACCTACAATGAGCAGTTCTTC.

The genes are TRBV5-5 and TRBJ1-5; 7 bases are shared with TRBD1. The CDR3 totals 15 residues. Trimming removed 1 base from V and 3 bases from J; junction bases left unmatched: 4. From germline, CDR1 is SGHKS and CDR2 YYEKEE (reference sequence). CDR3 protein: CASSLRQGDNQPQHF. In DNA form, the CDR3 reads TGTGCCAGCAGCTTGCGCCAGGGGGACAATCAGCCCCAGCATTTT.

The CDR3 DNA reads TGTGCCAGCAGCCGAGCGGGGAACTATGGCTACACCTTC. Amino acids: CASSRAGNYGYTF. The J gene is TRBJ1-2, the V gene TRBV9, with D hard to call. CDR1 and CDR2 from the germline V gene are SGDLS and YYNGEE. This CDR3 has 13 amino acids. Trimming took off 4 bases at V and 2 bases at J, with 9 bases between the two ends.

This clone was detected only a few times. This chain uses TRBV2 with TRBJ1-6; D remains unclear. This CDR3 has 14 residues. The germline V and J ends were trimmed by 7 bases and 4 bases, with 11 bases remaining between them. Looked up from germline, CDR1 is SNHLY and CDR2 is FYNNEI. CDR3 in amino acids: CASTWASYNSPLHF. The CDR3 DNA sequence: TGTGCCAGCACCTGGGCGTCTTATAATTCACCCCTCCACTTT.